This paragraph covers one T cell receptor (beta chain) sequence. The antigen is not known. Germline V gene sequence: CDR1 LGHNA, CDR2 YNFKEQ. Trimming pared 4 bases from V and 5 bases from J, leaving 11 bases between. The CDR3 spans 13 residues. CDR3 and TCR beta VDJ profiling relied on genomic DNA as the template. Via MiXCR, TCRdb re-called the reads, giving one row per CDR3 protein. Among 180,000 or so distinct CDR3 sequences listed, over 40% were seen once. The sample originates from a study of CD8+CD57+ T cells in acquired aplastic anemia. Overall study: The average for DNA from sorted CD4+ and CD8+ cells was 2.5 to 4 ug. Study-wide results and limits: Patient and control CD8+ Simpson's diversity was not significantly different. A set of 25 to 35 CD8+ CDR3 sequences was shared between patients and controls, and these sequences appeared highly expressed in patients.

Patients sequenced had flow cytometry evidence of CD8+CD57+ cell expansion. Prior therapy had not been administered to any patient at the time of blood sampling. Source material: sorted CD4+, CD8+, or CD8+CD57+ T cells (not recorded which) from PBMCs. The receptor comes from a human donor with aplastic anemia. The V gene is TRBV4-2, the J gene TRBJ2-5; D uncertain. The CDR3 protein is CASSPTRRETQYF. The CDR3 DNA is TGTGCCAGCAGCCCGACCCGTAGGGAGACCCAGTACTTC.